The present T cell receptor beta chain was sequenced within a study of T cells after somatic rescue of genetic block (dated by TCRdb to 2018 to 2021). Regarding the complete study: What the study looked at was long-term robustness, specifically in a T-cell system that came about through somatic rescue of a genetic block in T-cell development.

Library prep was done by the immunoSEQ multiplex PCR assay. TCRdb holds this immuneACCESS table with in-frame rearrangements only. Some clones are missing; in checked studies, unresolved V genes explain under half, and the rest has no known cause. This sample has tens of thousands of clones in its table, and about 87% of those were observed once. The ten largest clones take up 1.5% to 2% of the sample. Points on this clone: The specificity of this receptor is unknown. Base qualities are not provided; no much larger clone lies one nucleotide away.

The clonotype was recovered from a woman aged 18-29 years. Sequencing was performed on peripheral blood mononuclear cells (PBMCs).

The DNA is TGCGCCAGCAGCCTCCCCGGGACAGGGGCGACCACCGGGGAGCTGTTTTTT. Translated, this is CASSLPGTGATTGELFF. Here the chain combines TRBV4-1 and TRBJ2-2; the junction holds 10 bases that match TRBD1. From cysteine to phenylalanine, the CDR3 is 17 amino acids long. Of the read, only the CDR3 DNA is kept; its 51 bases are in frame from base 1. The germline V gene supplies CDR1 MGHRA and CDR2 YSYEKL. At the junction V is shortened by 4 bases and J by 4 bases; bases outside the gene matches: 9.